The 13 T cell receptor beta chains reported below all come from one sample, sequenced in a study of cytomegalovirus exposure and HLA in healthy donors. The PCR was carried out with 60 Vbeta primers and 13 Jbeta primers. TCRdb's copy holds only in-frame clones and misses some; the assay was immunoSEQ multiplex PCR. Among about 88,000 clones listed, 70% to 90% were seen once. The sample comprised PBMCs. These receptors were collected from a man younger than 35 in good health and CMV-seronegative.

The chain is built from TRBV15 and TRBJ1-1, with 10 positions matching TRBD1. Trimming at V came to 10 bases and at J to 2 bases, leaving 13 bases not matched to a gene. The germline V gene has CDR1 LNHNV and CDR2 YYDKDF (reference sequence). The CDR3 loop spans 16 amino acids. As DNA, the CDR3 is TGTGCCATTGGTGGGGGACAGGGGTCTGAAAACACTGAAGCTTTCTTT. It encodes CAIGGGQGSENTEAFF.

This clone occurred once. The V call is TRBV2, the J call TRBJ1-3; tentatively, D is TRBD1 (5 bases). The germline CDR1 and CDR2 sequences are SNHLY and FYNNEI. Deletions cut 2 bases from V and 3 bases from J, with 11 bases between. The CDR3 consists of 15 residues. The CDR3 here is CASSEWGGGGNTIYF. The CDR3 DNA is TGTGCCAGCAGTGAATGGGGGGGAGGTGGAAACACCATATATTTT.

This rearrangement joins TRBV5-6 to TRBJ2-2, with D maybe TRBD2 (6 bases). Trimming stripped 0 bases from V and 5 bases from J, with 14 bases between. Germline V gene lookup returns CDR1 SGHDT and CDR2 YYEEEE. This CDR3 is 16 amino acids long. CDR3 in DNA: TGTGCCAGCAGCTTGGTTGGGGGGAGTGGTACCGGGGAGCTGTTTTTT. It translates to CASSLVGGSGTGELFF. Full variable domain (missing parts from reference TRBV5-6 and TRBJ2-2): DAGVTQSPTHLIKTRGQQVTLRCSPKSGHDTVSWYQQALGQGPQFIFQYYEEEERQRGNFPDRFSGHQFPNYSSELNVNALLLGDSALYLCASSLVGGSGTGELFFGEGSRLTVL.

The chain carries TRBV7-8 and TRBJ2-7, with 8 bases that match TRBD1. The CDR3 is 15 amino acids. Germline loops: CDR1 SGHVS, CDR2 FQNEAQ. The V gene end was trimmed by 5 bases and the J gene end by 5 bases; junction bases not matched to a gene: 11. The CDR3 protein is CASSLIGQGENEQYF. In DNA form, the CDR3 reads TGTGCCAGCAGCCTCATCGGACAGGGAGAAAACGAGCAGTACTTC.

This chain connects TRBV5-1 to TRBJ1-1, with 8 bases lining up with TRBD1. Germline assignment: CDR1 SGHRS and CDR2 YFSETQ. The CDR3 loop spans 14 amino acids. With V trimmed by 7 bases and J by 5 bases, 10 bases remained unmatched. The CDR3 loop is CASAQQGGGTEAFF. For the CDR3, the DNA is TGCGCCAGCGCACAACAGGGGGGAGGGACTGAAGCTTTCTTT.

This rearrangement joins TRBV19 to TRBJ2-3; 11 positions match TRBD1. The V segment lost 8 bases and the J segment 1 base; nucleotides outside the gene matches: 5. CDR1 and CDR2 from the germline V gene are LNHDA and SQIVND (reference sequence). The CDR3 runs 15 residues. The CDR3 sequence is CASQDRGRRTDTQYF. CDR3 nucleotides: TGTGCCAGTCAGGACAGGGGGCGTCGCACAGATACGCAGTATTTT.

This chain uses TRBV4-3 with TRBJ2-5, with 11 bases matching TRBD1. The CDR3 is 16 amino acids. CDR1 is LGHNA, CDR2 YSLEER, per germline. J gave up 5 bases and V 0 bases, and 5 bases lay outside the gene matches. CDR3 DNA: TGCGCCAGCAGCCAAGAATGGACAGGGGGCTTGGAGACCCAGTACTTC. Its translation is CASSQEWTGGLETQYF.

The V call is TRBV7-3, the J call TRBJ2-3; a possible D gene is TRBD2 (6 bases). Germline CDR1 SGHTA, CDR2 FQGTGA. V gave up 5 bases and J gave up 2 bases, with 11 bases separating them. The CDR3 is 14 residues long. This chain's CDR3 is CASSPRDFTDTQYF. The CDR3 region has the DNA TGTGCCAGCAGCCCCCGGGACTTCACAGATACGCAGTATTTT.

Written as DNA, the CDR3 is TGCGCCAGCAGACTGGGACATCGAGAAACTGAAGCTTTCTTT. Its translation is CASRLGHRETEAFF. The chain couples TRBV5-1 to TRBJ1-1; D perhaps matches TRBD1 (6 bases). V lost 5 bases and J 5 bases, leaving 16 bases between the germline ends. The CDR3 sequence is 14 residues long. Germline V gives CDR1 SGHRS, CDR2 YFSETQ. Full variable domain (missing parts from reference TRBV5-1 and TRBJ1-1): KAGVTQTPRYLIKTRGQQVTLSCSPISGHRSVSWYQQTPGQGLQFLFEYFSETQRNKGNFPGRFSGRQFSNSRSEMNVSTLELGDSALYLCASRLGHRETEAFFGQGTRLTVV.

The CDR3 region has the DNA TGTGCCAGTACCCCACGAGTGACCGGGGAGCTGTTTTTT. Protein sequence: CASTPRVTGELFF. V is TRBV19 and J is TRBJ2-2; D remains ambiguous. Germline V gives CDR1 LNHDA, CDR2 SQIVND (reference sequence). V lost 7 bases, J lost 5 bases, and 11 bases lay in between. The CDR3 covers 13 residues.

V is TRBV18 and J is TRBJ2-5; TRBD1 agrees at 7 bases. J lost 5 bases, V lost 5 bases, and 14 bases had no gene match. The CDR3 sequence is 16 residues long. Germline-derived CDR1 and CDR2 are KGHSH and LQKENI. CDR3 coding DNA: TGTGCCAGCTCAAAGACAGACAGGGCGGTCCACGAGACCCAGTACTTC. Its translation: CASSKTDRAVHETQYF.

The J gene is TRBJ2-1, the V gene TRBV19; TRBD2 aligns across 8 bases. The J segment lost 2 bases and the V segment lost 3 bases, leaving 9 bases of the junction unmatched. In germline, CDR1 is LNHDA, CDR2 SQIVND (reference sequence). The CDR3 contains 17 residues. The CDR3 DNA sequence: TGTGCCAGTAGTATCTCCCTCAGCGGGAGCACCTACAATGAGCAGTTCTTC. It encodes CASSISLSGSTYNEQFF.

The chain couples TRBV6-5 to TRBJ1-6; D is unclear. V gave up 5 bases and J gave up 4 bases, with 9 bases separating them. Per germline, CDR1 MNHEY and CDR2 SVGAGI. The CDR3 extends over 14 amino acids. CDR3 amino acids: CASSLSVYNSPLHF. For the CDR3, the DNA is TGTGCCAGCAGTCTCAGCGTTTATAATTCACCCCTCCACTTT.